A selection of T cell receptor beta chains follows, all from one sample in a study of Ad26.COV2.S vaccination and SARS-CoV-2 variants. Measured with immunoSEQ multiplex PCR; TCRdb has only the in-frame clones, and not every one. The sample has some 300,000 clones; around 84% are singletons. Sample: peripheral blood, taken in a trial of Ad26.COV2.S vaccine versus placebo. Receptors originate from a person between 18 and 60 years old who received the Ad26.COV2.S COVID-19 vaccine or a placebo. CDR3s leave out the opening cysteine and the closing phenylalanine or tryptophan. Rows may omit the clone size; those that give it use once, few, many or a size class.

v_call	clone_size	j_call	cdr3_aa
TRBV18	few	TRBJ1-2	ASSPTGQGAGGYT
TRBV3-1/TRBV3-2	.	TRBJ2-1	ARGVWDNEQF
TRBV6-5	once	TRBJ1-4	ASSRGDEKLF
TRBV30	.	TRBJ1-1	AWESGQNTEAF
TRBV15	once	TRBJ1-2	ATSPASSYGYT
TRBV11-2	.	TRBJ2-5	ASSRLGGGQETQY
TRBV6-5	many	TRBJ2-5	ASRKEHQRQETQY
TRBV5-6	.	TRBJ1-5	ASSLSGGGRNQPQH
TRBV4-3	.	TRBJ2-1	ASSQDSGAGEQF
TRBV7-2	.	TRBJ2-3	ASSLFGGQDTQY
TRBV10-1	.	TRBJ2-5	ATLDRDNQETQY
TRBV6-2/TRBV6-3	once	TRBJ2-7	ASSGRYSYEQY
TRBV7-2	.	TRBJ2-7	ASSLYSTYEQY
TRBV24-1	.	TRBJ1-2	ATSGADRAGGYT
TRBV6-5	.	TRBJ2-5	ASQRGGSVRTQY
TRBV18	.	TRBJ1-4	ASSPAPRTLEKLF
TRBV7-8	once	TRBJ2-3	ASGGEDTQY
TRBV4-3	few	TRBJ1-6	ASSQEIARNSPLH
TRBV18	.	TRBJ2-7	ASSLGQGKPYEQY
TRBV9	.	TRBJ1-1	ASSVPTSPVTEAF
TRBV9	few	TRBJ1-3	ASSGQLHSGNTIY
TRBV6-6	.	TRBJ2-2	ASSSTGGELF
TRBV2	few	TRBJ1-6	ASSDPGQGSSPLH
TRBV6-2/TRBV6-3	.	TRBJ2-2	ASSYSNYNTGELF
TRBV6-5	.	TRBJ2-7	ASSISGTEPYEQY
TRBV2	.	TRBJ2-7	ASSEWVFRLDRDYEQY
TRBV19	.	TRBJ1-5	ASTKYTGTGHDRPQH
TRBV18	.	TRBJ2-5	ASSPPEYQETQY
TRBV6-5	.	TRBJ2-1	ASTIGGVTTKI
TRBV3-1/TRBV3-2	.	TRBJ1-3	ASSQVLPWPRSGNTIY
TRBV7-8	.	TRBJ2-2	ASRPLGGGNGELF
TRBV5-1	.	TRBJ2-1	ASGVGVGANEQF
TRBV29-1	.	TRBJ1-4	SVKGWGANEKLF
TRBV18	.	TRBJ1-1	ASSGDKNTEAF
TRBV7-2	.	TRBJ1-4	ASSKSWTAEKLF
TRBV18	.	TRBJ2-2	ASSPPSGGNTGELF
TRBV29-1	.	TRBJ1-1	SVERGRDTEAF
TRBV3-1/TRBV3-2	.	TRBJ1-2	ASSQDRTGAPT
TRBV5-1	.	TRBJ2-6	ASSLASWRSVRQGPSGANVLT
TRBV6-2/TRBV6-3	.	TRBJ1-1	ASSYSNSNRYTEAF
TRBV2	.	TRBJ2-1	ASSVTSDEQF
TRBV5-6	.	TRBJ2-3	ASSLGQPTDTQY
TRBV18	once	TRBJ1-2	ASSPPFGYGYT
TRBV6-5	.	TRBJ2-2	ASKREGSTPRELF
TRBV15	.	TRBJ2-1	ATSRDLLGQQF